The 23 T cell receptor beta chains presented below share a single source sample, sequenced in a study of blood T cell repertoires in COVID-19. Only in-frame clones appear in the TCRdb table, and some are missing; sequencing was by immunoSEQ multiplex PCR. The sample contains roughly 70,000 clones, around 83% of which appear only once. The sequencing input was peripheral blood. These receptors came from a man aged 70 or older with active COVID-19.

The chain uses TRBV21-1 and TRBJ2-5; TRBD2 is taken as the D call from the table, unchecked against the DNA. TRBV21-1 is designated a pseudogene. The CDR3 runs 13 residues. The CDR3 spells CASLGAGGETQYF. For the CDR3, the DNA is TGTGCCAGCCTCGGCGCGGGGGGGGAGACCCAGTACTTC.

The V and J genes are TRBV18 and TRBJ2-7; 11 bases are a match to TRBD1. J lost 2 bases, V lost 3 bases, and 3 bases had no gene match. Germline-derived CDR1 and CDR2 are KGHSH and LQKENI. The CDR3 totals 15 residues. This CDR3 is CASSPRTGGTYEQYF. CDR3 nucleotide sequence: TGTGCCAGCTCACCCCGGACAGGGGGCACCTACGAGCAGTACTTC.

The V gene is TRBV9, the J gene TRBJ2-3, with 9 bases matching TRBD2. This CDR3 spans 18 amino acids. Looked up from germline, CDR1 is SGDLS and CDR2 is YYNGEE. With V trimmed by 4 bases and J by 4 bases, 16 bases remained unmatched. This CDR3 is CASSPPSGSGSSADTQYF. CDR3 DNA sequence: TGTGCCAGCAGCCCCCCCAGCGGTAGCGGGAGTTCGGCAGATACGCAGTATTTT.

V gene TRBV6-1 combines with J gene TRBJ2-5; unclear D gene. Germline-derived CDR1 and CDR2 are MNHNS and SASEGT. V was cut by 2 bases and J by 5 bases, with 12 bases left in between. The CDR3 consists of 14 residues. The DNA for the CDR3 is TGTGCCAGCAGTGAATTCCGAGCCAAGGAGACCCAGTACTTC. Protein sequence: CASSEFRAKETQYF.

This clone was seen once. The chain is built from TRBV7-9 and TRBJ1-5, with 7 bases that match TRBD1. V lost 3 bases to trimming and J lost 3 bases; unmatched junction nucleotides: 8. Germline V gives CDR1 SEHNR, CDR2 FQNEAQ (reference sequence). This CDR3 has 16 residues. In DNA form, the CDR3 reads TGTGCCAGCAGCTTGGGGGCAGGGGGTCCCAATCAGCCCCAGCATTTT. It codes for CASSLGAGGPNQPQHF.

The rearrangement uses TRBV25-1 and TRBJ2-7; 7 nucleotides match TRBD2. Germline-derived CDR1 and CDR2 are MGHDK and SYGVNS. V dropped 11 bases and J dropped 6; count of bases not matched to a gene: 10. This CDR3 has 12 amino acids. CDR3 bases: TGTGCCGGGGGGGGAGGGCCGGGCGAGCAGTACTTC. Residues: CAGGGGPGEQYF.

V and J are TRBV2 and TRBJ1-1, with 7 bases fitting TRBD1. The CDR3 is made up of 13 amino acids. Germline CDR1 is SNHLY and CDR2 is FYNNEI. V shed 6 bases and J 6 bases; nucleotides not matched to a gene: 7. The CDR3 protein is CASRPGQRAEAFF. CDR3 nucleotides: TGTGCCAGCAGACCGGGACAGAGGGCTGAAGCTTTCTTT.

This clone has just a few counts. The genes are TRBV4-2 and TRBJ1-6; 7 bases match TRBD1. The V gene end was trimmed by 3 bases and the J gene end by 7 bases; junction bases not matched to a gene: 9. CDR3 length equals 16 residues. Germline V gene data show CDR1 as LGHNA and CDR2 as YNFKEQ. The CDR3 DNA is TGTGCCAGCAGCCAGGGGAACAGGGGCAGAAATTCACCCCTCCACTTT. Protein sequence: CASSQGNRGRNSPLHF.

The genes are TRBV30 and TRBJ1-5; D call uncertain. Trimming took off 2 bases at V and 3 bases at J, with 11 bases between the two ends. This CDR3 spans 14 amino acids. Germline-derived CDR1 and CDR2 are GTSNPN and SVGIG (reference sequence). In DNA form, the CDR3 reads TGTGCCTGGAGTAGGTACGGGAACAATCAGCCCCAGCATTTT. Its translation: CAWSRYGNNQPQHF.

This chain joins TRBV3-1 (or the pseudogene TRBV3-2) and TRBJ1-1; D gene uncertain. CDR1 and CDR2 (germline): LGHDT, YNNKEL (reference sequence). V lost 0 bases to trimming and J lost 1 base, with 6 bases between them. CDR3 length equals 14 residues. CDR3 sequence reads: CASSQEGRNTEAFF. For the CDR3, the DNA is TGTGCCAGCAGCCAAGAGGGCCGGAACACTGAAGCTTTCTTT.

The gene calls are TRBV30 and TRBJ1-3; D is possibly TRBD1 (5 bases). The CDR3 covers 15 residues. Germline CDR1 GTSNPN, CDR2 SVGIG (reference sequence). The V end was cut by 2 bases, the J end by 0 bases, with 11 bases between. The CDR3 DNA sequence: TGTGCCTGGAGTCGGGACTCAGGCTCTGGAAACACCATATATTTT. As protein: CAWSRDSGSGNTIYF.

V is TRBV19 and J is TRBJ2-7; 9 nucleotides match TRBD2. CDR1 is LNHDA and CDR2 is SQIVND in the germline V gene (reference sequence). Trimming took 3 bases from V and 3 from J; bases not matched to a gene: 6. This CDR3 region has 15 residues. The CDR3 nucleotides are TGTGCCAGTAGTATGGTGGCTAGCGGGAACTACGAGCAGTACTTC. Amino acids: CASSMVASGNYEQYF.

The CDR3 protein is CASSPRGGINTGELFF. CDR3 in DNA: TGTGCCAGCAGCCCGAGGGGAGGGATTAACACCGGGGAGCTGTTTTTT. V and J are TRBV7-2 and TRBJ2-2, with TRBD2 matching over 7 bases. Trimming removed 5 bases from V and 2 bases from J; junction bases left unmatched: 8. The CDR3 consists of 16 residues. Germline assignment: CDR1 SGHTA and CDR2 FQGNSA.

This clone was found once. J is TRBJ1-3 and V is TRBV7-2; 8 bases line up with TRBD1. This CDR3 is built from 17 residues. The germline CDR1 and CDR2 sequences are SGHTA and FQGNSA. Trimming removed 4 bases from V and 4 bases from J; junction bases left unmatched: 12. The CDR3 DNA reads TGTGCCAGCAGCTCCGCCCCCCAGACAGGGGCGGGAAACACCATATATTTT. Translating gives CASSSAPQTGAGNTIYF.

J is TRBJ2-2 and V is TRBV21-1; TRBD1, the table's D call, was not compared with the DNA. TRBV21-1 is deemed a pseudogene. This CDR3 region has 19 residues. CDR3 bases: TGTGCCAGCAGCCCCGACAGGGGGGAGCCGGCCCTGAACACCGGGGAGCTGTTTTTT. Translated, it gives CASSPDRGEPALNTGELFF.

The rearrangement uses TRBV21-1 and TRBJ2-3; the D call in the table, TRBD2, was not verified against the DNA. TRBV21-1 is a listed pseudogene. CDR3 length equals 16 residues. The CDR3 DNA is TGTGCCAGCAGCAAAGGCGAGGAAGAGGGTACAGATACGCAGTATTTT. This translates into CASSKGEEEGTDTQYF.

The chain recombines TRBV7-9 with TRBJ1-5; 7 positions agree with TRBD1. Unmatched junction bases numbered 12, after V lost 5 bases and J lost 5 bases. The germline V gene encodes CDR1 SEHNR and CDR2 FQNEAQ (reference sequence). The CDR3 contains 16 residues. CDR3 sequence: CASSPRGAGPHQPQHF. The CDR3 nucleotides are TGTGCCAGCAGCCCCAGGGGGGCAGGACCCCATCAGCCCCAGCATTTT.

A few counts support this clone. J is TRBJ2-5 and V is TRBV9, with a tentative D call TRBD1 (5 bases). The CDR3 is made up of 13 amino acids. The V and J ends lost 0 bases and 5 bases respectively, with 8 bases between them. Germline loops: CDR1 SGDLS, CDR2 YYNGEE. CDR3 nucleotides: TGTGCCAGCAGCGTAGGGGGCTGGGAGACCCAGTACTTC. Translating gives CASSVGGWETQYF.

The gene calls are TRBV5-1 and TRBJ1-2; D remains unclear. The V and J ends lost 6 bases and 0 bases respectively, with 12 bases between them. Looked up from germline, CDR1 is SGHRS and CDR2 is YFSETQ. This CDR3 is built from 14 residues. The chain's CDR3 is CASNPTETNYGYTF. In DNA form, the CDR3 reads TGCGCCAGCAACCCAACAGAAACTAACTATGGCTACACCTTC.

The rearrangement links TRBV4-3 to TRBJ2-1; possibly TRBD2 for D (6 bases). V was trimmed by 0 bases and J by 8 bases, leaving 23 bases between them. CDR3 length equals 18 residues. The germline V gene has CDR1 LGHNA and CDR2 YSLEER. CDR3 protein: CASSQDWGSGIRRDEQFF. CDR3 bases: TGCGCCAGCAGCCAAGATTGGGGTAGCGGTATCCGGAGGGATGAGCAGTTCTTC.

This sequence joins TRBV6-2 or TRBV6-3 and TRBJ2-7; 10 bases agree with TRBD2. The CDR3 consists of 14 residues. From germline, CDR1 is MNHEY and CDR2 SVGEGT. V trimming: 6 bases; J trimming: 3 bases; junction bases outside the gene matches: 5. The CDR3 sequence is CASSLAGGVYEQYF. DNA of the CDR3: TGTGCCAGCAGCTTAGCGGGAGGAGTCTACGAGCAGTACTTC.

The CDR3 reads CATSRGQGAYGYTF. The DNA for the CDR3 is TGTGCCACCTCGAGGGGACAGGGGGCGTATGGCTACACCTTC. This chain uses TRBV5-4 with TRBJ1-2; 12 bases line up with TRBD1. J was trimmed by 5 bases and V by 9 bases; bases with no gene match: 8. CDR3 length equals 14 residues. CDR1 SGHNT and CDR2 YYREEE come from the germline V gene (reference sequence).

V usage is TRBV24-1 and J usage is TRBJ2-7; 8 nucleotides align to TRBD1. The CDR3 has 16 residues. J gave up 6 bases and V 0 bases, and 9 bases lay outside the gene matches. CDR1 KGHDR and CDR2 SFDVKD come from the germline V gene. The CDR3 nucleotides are TGTGCCACCAGTGATTTGACGGGACAGGAGTTCAGCGAGCAGTACTTC. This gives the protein CATSDLTGQEFSEQYF.